These 3 T cell receptor beta chains came from one sample sequenced in a study of T cell responses to AZD1222 COVID-19 vaccine. TCRdb's table, derived via immunoSEQ multiplex PCR, lists solely in-frame clones and lacks some. The data contain 75,000 to 100,000 clones, roughly 89% of them singletons. The sequencing here drew on peripheral blood, taken on day 0 of AZD1222 vaccination. Source of these receptors: an adult in good health.

This chain connects TRBV19 to TRBJ2-5, with D perhaps matching TRBD1 (6 bases). From germline, CDR1 is LNHDA and CDR2 SQIVND (reference sequence). V gave up 1 base and J gave up 5 bases, with 17 bases separating them. The CDR3 covers 16 residues. This chain's CDR3 is CASSIGGRRWSETQYF. The DNA of the CDR3 is TGTGCCAGTAGTATAGGGGGGCGTCGGTGGTCGGAGACCCAGTACTTC. The variable domain in full, completed from reference TRBV19 and TRBJ2-5, reads DGGITQSPKYLFRKEGQNVTLSCEQNLNHDAMYWYRQDPGQGLRLIYYSQIVNDFQKGDIAEGYSVSREKKESFPLTVTSAQKNPTAFYLCASSIGGRRWSETQYFGPGTRLLVL.

CDR3 in DNA: TGCGCCAGCAGCCGAGAAGGACAGGGTCTAGTCGGGGAGCTGTTTTTT. Its translation: CASSREGQGLVGELFF. The chain employs TRBV4-1 and TRBJ2-2; TRBD1 matches 8 bases. The CDR3 sequence is 16 residues long. With V trimmed by 4 bases and J by 7 bases, 11 bases remained unmatched. CDR1 is MGHRA and CDR2 is YSYEKL in the germline V gene.

The chain joins TRBV14 to TRBJ2-1; possible D gene TRBD2, 5 bases. CDR1 SGHDN and CDR2 FVKESK come from the germline V gene. This CDR3 comprises 13 residues. The ends were cut back, 4 bases at V and 10 bases at J, with 14 bases in the middle. This CDR3 reads CASSLPGWSEQFF. CDR3 sequence (DNA): TGTGCCAGCAGCCTTCCGGGATGGTCCGAGCAGTTCTTC.